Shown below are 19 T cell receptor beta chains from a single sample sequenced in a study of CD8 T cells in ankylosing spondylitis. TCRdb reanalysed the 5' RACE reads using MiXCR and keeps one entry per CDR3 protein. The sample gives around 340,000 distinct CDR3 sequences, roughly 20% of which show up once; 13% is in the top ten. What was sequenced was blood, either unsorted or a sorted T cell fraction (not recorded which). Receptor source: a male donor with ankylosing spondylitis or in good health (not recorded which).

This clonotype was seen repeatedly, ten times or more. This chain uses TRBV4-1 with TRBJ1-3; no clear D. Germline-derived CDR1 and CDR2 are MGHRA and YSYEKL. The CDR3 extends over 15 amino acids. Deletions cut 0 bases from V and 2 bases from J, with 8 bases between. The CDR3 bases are TGCGCCAGCAGCCAAGATCGGAATGCTGGAAACACCATATATTTT. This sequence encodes CASSQDRNAGNTIYF.

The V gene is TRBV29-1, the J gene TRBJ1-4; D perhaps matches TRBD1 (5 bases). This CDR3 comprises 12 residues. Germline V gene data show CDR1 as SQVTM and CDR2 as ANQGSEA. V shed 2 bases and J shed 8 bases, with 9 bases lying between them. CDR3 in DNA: TGCAGCGTTGAACAGGAGGGGGAAAAACTGTTTTTT. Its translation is CSVEQEGEKLFF.

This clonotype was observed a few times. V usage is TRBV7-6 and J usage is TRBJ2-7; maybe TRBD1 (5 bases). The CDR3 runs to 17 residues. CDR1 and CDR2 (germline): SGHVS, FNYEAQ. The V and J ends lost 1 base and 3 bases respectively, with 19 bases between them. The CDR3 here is CASSLEVGAQVGYEQYF. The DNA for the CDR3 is TGTGCCAGCAGCTTAGAAGTTGGGGCACAGGTGGGCTACGAGCAGTACTTC.

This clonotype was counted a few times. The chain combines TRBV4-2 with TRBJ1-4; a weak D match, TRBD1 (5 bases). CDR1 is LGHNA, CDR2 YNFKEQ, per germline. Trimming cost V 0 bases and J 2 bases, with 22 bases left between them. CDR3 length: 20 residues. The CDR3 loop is CASSQDRRGAVVDTNEKLFF. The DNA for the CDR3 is TGTGCCAGCAGCCAAGATCGGAGGGGTGCTGTGGTGGACACTAATGAAAAACTGTTTTTT.

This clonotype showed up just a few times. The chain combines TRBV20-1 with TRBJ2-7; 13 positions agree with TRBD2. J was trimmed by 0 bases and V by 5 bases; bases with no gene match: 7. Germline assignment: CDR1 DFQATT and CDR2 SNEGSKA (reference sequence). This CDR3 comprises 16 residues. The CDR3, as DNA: TGCAGTGCTGTACCGGGACTAGCGGGGTACTCCTACGAGCAGTACTTC. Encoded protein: CSAVPGLAGYSYEQYF.

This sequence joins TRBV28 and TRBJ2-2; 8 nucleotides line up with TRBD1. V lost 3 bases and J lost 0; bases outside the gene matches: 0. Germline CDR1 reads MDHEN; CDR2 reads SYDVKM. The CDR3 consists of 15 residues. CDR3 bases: TGTGCCAGCAGTTTGACAGGGGCGAACACCGGGGAGCTGTTTTTT. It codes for CASSLTGANTGELFF.

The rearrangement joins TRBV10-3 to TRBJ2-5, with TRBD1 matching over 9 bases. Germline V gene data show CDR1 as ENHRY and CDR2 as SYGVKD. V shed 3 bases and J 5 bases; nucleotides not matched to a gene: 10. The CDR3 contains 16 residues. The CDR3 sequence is CAISDGQGTRWETQYF. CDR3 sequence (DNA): TGTGCCATCAGTGACGGACAGGGGACGCGGTGGGAGACCCAGTACTTC.

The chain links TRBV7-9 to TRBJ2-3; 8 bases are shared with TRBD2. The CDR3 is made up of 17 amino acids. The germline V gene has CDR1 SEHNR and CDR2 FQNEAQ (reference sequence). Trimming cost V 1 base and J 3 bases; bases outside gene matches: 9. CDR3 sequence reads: CASSLVPSGGATDTQYF. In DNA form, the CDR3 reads TGTGCCAGCAGCTTAGTTCCGAGCGGGGGAGCGACAGATACGCAGTATTTT.

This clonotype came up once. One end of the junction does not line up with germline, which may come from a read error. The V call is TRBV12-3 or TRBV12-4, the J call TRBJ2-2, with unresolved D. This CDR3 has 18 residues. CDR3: CAISLSFFGTANTGELFF. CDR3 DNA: TGTGCCATCAGTTTATCGTTTTTCGGCACAGCGAACACCGGGGAGCTGTTTTTT.

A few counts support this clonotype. The CDR3 nucleotides are TGCAGTGCCAGAATCCCAGGACTAGCGGGGGGAAGATTCTACGAGCAGTACTTC. It codes for CSARIPGLAGGRFYEQYF. The chain links TRBV20-1 to TRBJ2-7; 14 nucleotides align to TRBD2. The CDR3 is made up of 18 amino acids. After removal of 6 bases from V and 3 bases from J, the junction contained 16 bases not matched to a gene. The germline gives CDR1 DFQATT, CDR2 SNEGSKA (reference sequence).

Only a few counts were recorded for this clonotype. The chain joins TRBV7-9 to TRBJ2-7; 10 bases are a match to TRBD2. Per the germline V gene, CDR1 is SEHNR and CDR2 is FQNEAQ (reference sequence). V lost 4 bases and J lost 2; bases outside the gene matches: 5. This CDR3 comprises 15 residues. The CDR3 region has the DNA TGTGCCAGCAGCTCCACTAGCGGGGCGACCTACGAGCAGTACTTC. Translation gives CASSSTSGATYEQYF. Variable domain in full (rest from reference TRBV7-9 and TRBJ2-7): DTGVSQNPRHKITKRGQNVTFRCDPISEHNRLYWYRQTLGQGPEFLTYFQNEAQLEKSRLLSDRFSAERPKGSFSTLEIQRTEQGDSAMYLCASSSTSGATYEQYFGPGTRLTVT.

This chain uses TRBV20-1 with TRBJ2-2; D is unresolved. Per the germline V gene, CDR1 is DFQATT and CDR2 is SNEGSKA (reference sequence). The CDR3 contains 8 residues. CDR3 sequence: CKTGELFF. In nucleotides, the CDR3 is TGCAAGACCGGGGAGCTGTTTTTT.

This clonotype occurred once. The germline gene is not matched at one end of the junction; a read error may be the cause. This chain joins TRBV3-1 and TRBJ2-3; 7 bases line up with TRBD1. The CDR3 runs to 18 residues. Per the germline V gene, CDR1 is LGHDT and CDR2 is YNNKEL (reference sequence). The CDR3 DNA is TGTGCCATCAGCCCACCCAAAGACCGGGACAGATACACAGATACGCAGTATTTT. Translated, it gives CAISPPKDRDRYTDTQYF.

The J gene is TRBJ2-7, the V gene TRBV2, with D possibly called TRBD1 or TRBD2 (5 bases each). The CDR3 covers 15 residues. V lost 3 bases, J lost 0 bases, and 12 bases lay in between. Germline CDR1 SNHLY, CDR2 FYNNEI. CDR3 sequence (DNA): TGTGCCAGCAGTGAGGGACCCAAGAGCTCCTACGAGCAGTACTTC. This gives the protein CASSEGPKSSYEQYF.

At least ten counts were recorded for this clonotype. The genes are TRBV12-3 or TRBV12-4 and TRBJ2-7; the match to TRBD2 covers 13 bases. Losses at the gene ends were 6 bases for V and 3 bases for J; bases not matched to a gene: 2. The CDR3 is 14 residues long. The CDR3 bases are TGTGCCAGCAGCACTAGCGGGGGGGACTACGAGCAGTACTTC. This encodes CASSTSGGDYEQYF.

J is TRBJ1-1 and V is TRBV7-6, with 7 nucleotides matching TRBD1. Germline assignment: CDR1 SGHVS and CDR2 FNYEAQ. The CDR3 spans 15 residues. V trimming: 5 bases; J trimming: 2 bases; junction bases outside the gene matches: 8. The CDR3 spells CASSPVSGGNTEAFF. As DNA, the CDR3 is TGTGCCAGCAGCCCAGTATCAGGGGGAAACACTGAAGCTTTCTTT.

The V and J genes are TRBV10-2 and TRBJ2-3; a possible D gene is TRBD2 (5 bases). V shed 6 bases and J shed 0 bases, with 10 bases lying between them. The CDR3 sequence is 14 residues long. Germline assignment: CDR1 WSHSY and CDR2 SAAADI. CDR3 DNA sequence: TGCGCCAGCAGCCAACTAGACAGCACAGATACGCAGTATTTT. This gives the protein CASSQLDSTDTQYF.

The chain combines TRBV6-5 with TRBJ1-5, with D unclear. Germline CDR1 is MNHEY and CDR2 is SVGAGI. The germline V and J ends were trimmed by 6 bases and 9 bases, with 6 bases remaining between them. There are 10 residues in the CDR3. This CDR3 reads CASRGGPQHF. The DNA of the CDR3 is TGTGCCAGCAGGGGCGGGCCCCAGCATTTT.

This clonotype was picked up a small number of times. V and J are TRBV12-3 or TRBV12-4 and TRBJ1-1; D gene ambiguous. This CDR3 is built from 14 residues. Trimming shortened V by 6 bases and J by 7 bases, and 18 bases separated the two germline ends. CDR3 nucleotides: TGTGCCAGCAGCGGACCTTCGGGCGCCTATGAAGCTTTCTTT. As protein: CASSGPSGAYEAFF.